The 25 T cell receptor beta chains presented below share a single source sample, sequenced in a study of high-grade serous ovarian cancer treatment subgroups. TCRdb keeps only in-frame clones here, not all; method: immunoSEQ multiplex PCR. The top ten clones hold roughly 9.5% of a sample with roughly 2,700 clones, roughly four fifths of them seen once. The tumor samples were collected prior to definitive surgery or chemotherapy. Sequenced material: tumor tissue. Receptors originate from a human donor with high-grade serous ovarian cancer.

Only one count was recorded for this clone. The chain carries TRBV7-8 and TRBJ1-3; D is unclear. V gave up 7 bases and J gave up 0 bases, with 25 bases separating them. Germline values: CDR1 SGHVS, CDR2 FQNEAQ. CDR3 length equals 19 residues. The CDR3 sequence: CASTPLGRRPRSSGNTIYF. Written as DNA, the CDR3 is TGTGCCAGCACTCCCTTAGGACGGCGGCCCCGAAGCTCTGGAAACACCATATATTTT.

The chain recombines TRBV18 with TRBJ2-6; perhaps TRBD2 as D (5 bases). V gave up 3 bases and J gave up 0 bases, with 15 bases separating them. The CDR3 spans 18 residues. The germline V gene encodes CDR1 KGHSH and CDR2 LQKENI. In DNA form, the CDR3 reads TGTGCCAGCTCACCGGTGAGGGCAGGCAGCTCTGGGGCCAACGTCCTGACTTTC. Translation gives CASSPVRAGSSGANVLTF.

V and J are TRBV5-6 and TRBJ2-7; 9 bases line up with TRBD1. With V trimmed by 4 bases and J by 7 bases, 0 bases remained unmatched. The CDR3 spans 11 residues. CDR1 is SGHDT, CDR2 YYEEEE, per germline. DNA for the CDR3: TGTGCCAGCAGCGGGACAGGGGAGCAGTACTTC. Translating gives CASSGTGEQYF.

The chain uses TRBV6-6 and TRBJ2-1; the D gene is possibly TRBD1 (5 bases). The CDR3 sequence is 15 residues long. Germline V CDR1 and CDR2: MNHNY, SVGAGI (reference sequence). V shed 6 bases and J shed 5 bases, with 17 bases lying between them. The CDR3, as DNA: TGTGCCAGCAGCATTGGACAAATATCTAACAATGAGCAGTTCTTC. This sequence encodes CASSIGQISNNEQFF.

This chain links TRBV30 with TRBJ1-2, with D possibly matching TRBD1 (5 bases). Trimming left V 4 bases short and J 5 bases short, with 20 bases between. The germline V gene encodes CDR1 GTSNPN and CDR2 SVGIG (reference sequence). The CDR3 contains 15 residues. The CDR3 sequence is CAWTNVVGRGYGYTF. CDR3 sequence (DNA): TGTGCCTGGACTAACGTTGTCGGGAGGGGATATGGCTACACCTTC.

The rearrangement links TRBV10-3 to TRBJ1-1; no firm D call. Per the germline V gene, CDR1 is ENHRY and CDR2 is SYGVKD. Deletions cut 0 bases from V and 5 bases from J, with 4 bases between. The CDR3 spans 12 residues. The chain's CDR3 is CAISESETEAFF. The CDR3 nucleotides are TGTGCCATCAGTGAGTCAGAGACTGAAGCTTTCTTT.

The gene calls are TRBV2 and TRBJ2-1, with D unclear. The CDR3 loop spans 15 amino acids. V was trimmed by 0 bases and J by 5 bases, leaving 11 bases between them. CDR1 SNHLY and CDR2 FYNNEI come from the germline V gene. For the CDR3, the DNA is TGTGCCAGCAGTGAAGCGCGGAGCAGAGACAATGAGCAGTTCTTC. Its protein is CASSEARSRDNEQFF. Full variable domain (remainder filled in from reference TRBV2 and TRBJ2-1): EPEVTQTPSHQVTQMGQEVILRCVPISNHLYFYWYRQILGQKVEFLVSFYNNEISEKSEIFDDQFSVERPDGSNFTLKIRSTKLEDSAMYFCASSEARSRDNEQFFGPGTRLTVL.

This clone has only one observation. V is TRBV2 and J is TRBJ2-3; D tentatively reads TRBD1 or TRBD2 (7 bases each). The germline V gene has CDR1 SNHLY and CDR2 FYNNEI. V was pared by 8 bases and J by 3 bases, with 15 bases between. The CDR3 length is 14 residues. The CDR3 is CASGDREGTDTQYF. In DNA form, the CDR3 reads TGTGCCAGCGGAGACAGGGAGGGGACAGATACGCAGTATTTT.

The J gene is TRBJ1-5, the V gene TRBV6-5; 10 positions agree with TRBD1. The germline CDR1 and CDR2 sequences are MNHEY and SVGAGI. This CDR3 comprises 15 residues. V trimming: 2 bases; J trimming: 5 bases; junction bases outside the gene matches: 3. The CDR3 coding sequence is TGTGCCAGCAGTTACAAAGGGACAGGGGATCAGCCCCAGCATTTT. It codes for CASSYKGTGDQPQHF.

The V call is TRBV4-1, the J call TRBJ2-3; D is unresolved. Germline V lookup: CDR1 MGHRA, CDR2 YSYEKL. Trimming shortened V by 3 bases and J by 0 bases, and 13 bases separated the two germline ends. This CDR3 has 16 residues. CDR3 protein: CASSHIAVPSTDTQYF. For the CDR3, the DNA is TGCGCCAGCAGCCACATAGCAGTCCCCAGCACAGATACGCAGTATTTT.

The chain employs TRBV20-1 and TRBJ2-1; D unclear. The V end lost 2 bases, the J end lost 7 bases, and 6 bases lay between the germline ends. In germline, CDR1 is DFQATT, CDR2 SNEGSKA (reference sequence). This CDR3 contains 11 residues. CDR3 region: CSARPGNEQFF. In nucleotides, the CDR3 is TGCAGTGCTAGACCTGGGAATGAGCAGTTCTTC.

The CDR3 loop is CASSQEEGGDTQYF. The CDR3 nucleotides read TGTGCCAGCAGCCAAGAGGAGGGAGGGGATACGCAGTATTTT. This chain connects TRBV4-2 to TRBJ2-3, with 7 positions matching TRBD2. The V and J ends lost 0 bases and 6 bases, in that order; junction bases with no gene match: 3. Germline CDR1 LGHNA, CDR2 YNFKEQ. The CDR3 consists of 14 residues.

The chain is built from TRBV19 and TRBJ2-3; 9 nucleotides align to TRBD2. Germline V lookup: CDR1 LNHDA, CDR2 SQIVND (reference sequence). The ends lost 6 bases at V and 0 bases at J; junction bases unmatched: 4. The CDR3 sequence is 15 residues long. The CDR3 nucleotides read TGTGCCAGTAGCCGGACTAGCGCTAGCACAGATACGCAGTATTTT. Translating gives CASSRTSASTDTQYF.

This rearrangement joins TRBV7-2 to TRBJ1-5, with a possible D match to TRBD1 (5 bases). The CDR3 runs 15 residues. The germline gives CDR1 SGHTA, CDR2 FQGNSA. V gave up 1 base and J gave up 5 bases, with 12 bases separating them. The CDR3: CASSLVSGRDQPQHF. CDR3 DNA: TGTGCCAGCAGCTTAGTTTCAGGGCGCGATCAGCCCCAGCATTTT.

CDR3 bases: TGCGCCAGCAGCCCTGGGGGTGGGGGAACCGAGCAGTACTTC. It encodes CASSPGGGGTEQYF. The genes are TRBV5-1 and TRBJ2-7; D is tentatively TRBD1 or TRBD2 (5 bases each). This CDR3 is built from 14 residues. The V gene lost 4 bases and the J gene lost 6 bases, with 17 bases spanning the gap. Germline values: CDR1 SGHRS, CDR2 YFSETQ.

The rearrangement joins TRBV4-1 to TRBJ2-7; weak D call: TRBD2 (5 bases). V gave up 3 bases and J gave up 12 bases, with 18 bases separating them. The CDR3 runs 13 residues. Germline V gene sequence: CDR1 MGHRA, CDR2 YSYEKL. The CDR3 DNA reads TGCGCCAGCAGCCATCGGGGATCCGCCCAAATGTACTTC. Protein sequence: CASSHRGSAQMYF.

The V gene is TRBV10-2, the J gene TRBJ2-7, with 11 bases lining up with TRBD2. CDR1 and CDR2 from the germline V gene are WSHSY and SAAADI. V shed 6 bases and J 2 bases; nucleotides not matched to a gene: 12. The CDR3 consists of 17 residues. The CDR3 DNA is TGCGCCAGCAGGTCTTCAACTAGCGGGAGTGGAACCTACGAGCAGTACTTC. It translates to CASRSSTSGSGTYEQYF.

By sample share, this clone is large (0.1 to 1%). The chain has TRBV7-9 and TRBJ1-5, with no clear D. Trimming left V 5 bases short and J 4 bases short, with 6 bases between. Germline CDR1 and CDR2: SEHNR and FQNEAQ (reference sequence). This CDR3 has 12 residues. CDR3 loop: CASSRVNQPQHF. The CDR3 DNA reads TGTGCCAGCAGCCGAGTTAATCAGCCCCAGCATTTT.

V and J are TRBV6-1 and TRBJ2-3; D is unclear. Trimming took off 3 bases at V and 4 bases at J, with 5 bases between the two ends. In germline, CDR1 is MNHNS, CDR2 SASEGT. The CDR3 contains 12 residues. The DNA of the CDR3 is TGTGCCAGCAGTGATTGGGCAGATACGCAGTATTTT. Translating gives CASSDWADTQYF.

In this sample, this clone turned up once. The V gene is TRBV6-5, the J gene TRBJ2-5; D is tentatively TRBD1 or TRBD2 (5 bases each). Germline CDR1 and CDR2: MNHEY and SVGAGI. Trimming took off 2 bases at V and 7 bases at J, with 8 bases between the two ends. This CDR3 has 12 residues. The CDR3 DNA reads as TGTGCCAGCAGTTACAGGGACGGGACCCAGTACTTC. Translation: CASSYRDGTQYF.

The rearrangement joins TRBV5-1 to TRBJ2-1; unclear D gene. CDR1 and CDR2 (germline): SGHRS, YFSETQ. CDR3 length equals 15 residues. V was clipped by 0 bases and J by 9 bases, with 16 bases between them. CDR3 region: CASSLGHNGKGEQFF. The CDR3 DNA is TGCGCCAGCAGCTTGGGCCACAATGGTAAAGGTGAGCAGTTCTTC.

The chain links TRBV2 to TRBJ2-1; TRBD2 aligns across 11 bases. From germline, CDR1 is SNHLY and CDR2 FYNNEI. CDR3 size: 15 residues. The junction had 10 bases not matched to a gene; V was cut back by 6 bases and J by 9 bases. This CDR3 is CASSGTSGGLGEQFF. In DNA form, the CDR3 reads TGTGCCAGCAGCGGGACTAGCGGAGGCCTTGGTGAGCAGTTCTTC. Full variable domain (remainder filled in from reference TRBV2 and TRBJ2-1): EPEVTQTPSHQVTQMGQEVILRCVPISNHLYFYWYRQILGQKVEFLVSFYNNEISEKSEIFDDQFSVERPDGSNFTLKIRSTKLEDSAMYFCASSGTSGGLGEQFFGPGTRLTVL.

The chain uses TRBV30 and TRBJ2-5, with a weak D call TRBD2 (5 bases). The J call is in doubt because the DNA end fits TRBJ2-7 better. Germline assignment: CDR1 GTSNPN and CDR2 SVGIG (reference sequence). There are 13 residues in the CDR3. The CDR3 spells CAWSVAGAYEQYF. Here the CDR3 DNA reads TGTGCCTGGAGTGTTGCCGGGGCCTACGAGCAGTACTTC.

CDR3 amino acids: CASRFTGGILQTQYF. In nucleotides, the CDR3 is TGTGCCAGCAGGTTCACAGGGGGCATTTTACAGACCCAGTACTTC. The rearrangement joins TRBV6-1 to TRBJ2-5, with 9 bases aligning to TRBD1. This CDR3 comprises 15 residues. V shed 6 bases, J shed 6 bases, and the junction held 11 bases outside the gene matches. From germline, CDR1 is MNHNS and CDR2 SASEGT.

The V and J genes are TRBV5-1 and TRBJ2-5; D gene unclear. V lost 0 bases to trimming and J lost 4 bases, with 7 bases between them. The length of the CDR3 is 13 residues. Germline CDR1 is SGHRS and CDR2 is YFSETQ. CDR3 bases: TGCGCCAGCAGCTTGGCTTTGGGAGAGACCCAGTACTTC. Translated, it gives CASSLALGETQYF.